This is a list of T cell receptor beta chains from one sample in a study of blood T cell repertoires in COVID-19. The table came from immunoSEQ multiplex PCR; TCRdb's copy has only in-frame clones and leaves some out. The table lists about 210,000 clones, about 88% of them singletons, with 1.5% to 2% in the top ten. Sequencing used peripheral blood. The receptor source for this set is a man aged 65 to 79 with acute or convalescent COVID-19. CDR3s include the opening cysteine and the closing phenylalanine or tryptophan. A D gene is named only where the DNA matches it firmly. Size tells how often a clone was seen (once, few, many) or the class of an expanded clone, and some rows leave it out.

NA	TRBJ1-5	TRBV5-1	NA	CASSPNSNQPQHF	TGCGCCAGCAGCCCAAATAGCAATCAGCCCCAGCATTTT
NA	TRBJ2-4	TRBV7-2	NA	CASSEPTSGLVAKNIQYF	TGTGCCAGCAGCGAACCAACCTCGGGACTTGTGGCCAAAAACATTCAGTACTTC
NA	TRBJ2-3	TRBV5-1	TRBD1	CASSLGQGSDTQYF	TGCGCCAGCAGCTTGGGACAGGGGTCAGATACGCAGTATTTT
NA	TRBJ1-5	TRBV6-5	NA	CASRPEGGNQPQHF	TGTGCCAGCCGACCTGAGGGGGGCAATCAGCCCCAGCATTTT
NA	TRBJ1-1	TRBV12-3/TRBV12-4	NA	CASKGTLNTEAFF	TGTGCCAGCAAAGGGACATTGAACACTGAAGCTTTCTTT
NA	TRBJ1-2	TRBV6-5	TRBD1	CASSYLTGGYYGYTF	TGTGCCAGCAGTTATCTGACAGGGGGTTACTATGGCTACACCTTC
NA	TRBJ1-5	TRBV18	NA	CASSEAVNQPQHF	TGTGCCAGCTCAGAGGCAGTCAATCAGCCCCAGCATTTT
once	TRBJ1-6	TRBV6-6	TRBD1	CASRLTTGDSPLHF	TGTGCCAGCCGCCTCACTACAGGGGATTCACCCCTCCACTTT
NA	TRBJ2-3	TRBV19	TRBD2	CASSPSGTKGGRRSTDTQYF	TGTGCCAGTAGTCCTTCCGGGACAAAAGGCGGGAGGCGATCCACAGATACGCAGTATTTT
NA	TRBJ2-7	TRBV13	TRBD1	CASSWGQGGYEQYF	TGTGCCAGCAGCTGGGGACAGGGTGGCTACGAGCAGTACTTC
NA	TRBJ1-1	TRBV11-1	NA	CASSLNRVNTEAFF	TGTGCCAGCAGCTTGAACAGGGTGAACACTGAAGCTTTCTTT
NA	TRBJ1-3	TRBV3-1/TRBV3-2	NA	CASSPTGSGRNTIYF	TGTGCCAGCAGCCCTACAGGATCTGGTAGAAACACCATATATTTT
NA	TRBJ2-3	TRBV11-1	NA	CASSLGLGGTDTQYF	TGTGCCAGCAGCTTAGGACTAGGAGGCACAGATACGCAGTATTTT
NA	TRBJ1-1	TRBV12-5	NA	CASGTGLAAFF	TGTGCTAGTGGTACCGGGTTAGCAGCTTTCTTT
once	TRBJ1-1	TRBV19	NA	CASSPGVSTEAFF	TGTGCCAGTAGCCCCGGGGTCAGCACTGAAGCTTTCTTT
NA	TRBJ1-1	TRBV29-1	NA	CSVEGFAGNEAFF	TGCAGCGTTGAAGGTTTCGCGGGCAATGAAGCTTTCTTT
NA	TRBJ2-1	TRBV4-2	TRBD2	CASSQALAGVYNEQFF	TGTGCCAGCAGCCAAGCCCTAGCGGGAGTATACAATGAGCAGTTCTTC
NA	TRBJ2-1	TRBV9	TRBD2	CASSVESWTSGHNEQFF	TGTGCCAGCAGCGTAGAAAGCTGGACTAGCGGACACAATGAGCAGTTCTTC
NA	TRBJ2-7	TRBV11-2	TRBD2	CASSLVTSGPTYEQYF	TGTGCCAGCAGCTTAGTGACTAGCGGGCCCACCTACGAGCAGTACTTC
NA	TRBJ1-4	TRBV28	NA	CASSLAGVGEKLFF	TGTGCCAGCAGTTTAGCAGGGGTCGGTGAAAAACTGTTTTTT
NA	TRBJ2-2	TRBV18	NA	CASSPLQQGATGELFF	TGTGCCAGCTCACCACTCCAACAGGGTGCAACCGGGGAGCTGTTTTTT
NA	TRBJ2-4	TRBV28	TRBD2	CASSLPSGRAQNIQYF	TGTGCCAGCAGTCTACCTAGCGGGAGGGCCCAAAACATTCAGTACTTC
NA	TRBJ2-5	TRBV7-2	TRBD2	CASSRGLAGGGETQYF	TGTGCCAGCAGCCGCGGACTAGCGGGAGGGGGAGAGACCCAGTACTTC
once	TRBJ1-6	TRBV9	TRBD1	CASSVGQGKDSPLHF	TGTGCCAGCAGCGTTGGACAGGGAAAAGATTCACCCCTCCACTTT
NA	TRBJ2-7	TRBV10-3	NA	CAISETGPYEQYF	TGTGCCATCAGTGAGACAGGGCCCTACGAGCAGTACTTC
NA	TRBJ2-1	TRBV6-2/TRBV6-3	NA	CASSYHESHNEQFF	TGTGCCAGCAGTTACCATGAGTCACACAATGAGCAGTTCTTC
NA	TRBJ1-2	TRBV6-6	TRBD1	CASSTPQGPVDYGYTF	TGTGCCAGCAGTACGCCACAGGGGCCTGTGGACTATGGCTACACCTTC
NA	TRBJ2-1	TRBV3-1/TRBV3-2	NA	CASSQGTVLNEQFF	TGTGCCAGCAGCCAGGGCACAGTGTTAAATGAGCAGTTCTTC
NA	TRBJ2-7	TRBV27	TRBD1	CASRKPGQVSYEQYF	TGTGCCAGCAGAAAACCGGGACAGGTATCCTACGAGCAGTACTTC
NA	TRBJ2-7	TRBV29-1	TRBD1	CSAIRGTGNSYEQYF	TGCAGCGCGATTAGGGGGACAGGGAACTCCTACGAGCAGTACTTC
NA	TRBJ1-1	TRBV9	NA	CASSASFLNTEAFF	TGTGCCAGCAGCGCCTCGTTTTTGAACACTGAAGCTTTCTTT
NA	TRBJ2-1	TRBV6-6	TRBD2	CASSYMAGGPEFF	TGTGCCAGCAGCTACATGGCGGGAGGGCCAGAGTTCTTC
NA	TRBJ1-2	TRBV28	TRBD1	CASSLPGTGEGGYTF	TGTGCCAGCAGTTTACCCGGGACAGGGGAGGGTGGCTACACCTTC
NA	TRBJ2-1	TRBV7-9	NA	CASSLPTISEQFF	TGTGCCAGCAGCTTACCAACTATTAGTGAGCAGTTCTTC
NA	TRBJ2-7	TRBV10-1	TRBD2	CATRIAGGAYEQYF	TGCGCCACCAGAATAGCGGGAGGAGCCTACGAGCAGTACTTC
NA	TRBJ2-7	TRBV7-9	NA	CASSRDSMTEQYF	TGTGCCAGCAGCCGAGACAGCATGACCGAGCAGTACTTC
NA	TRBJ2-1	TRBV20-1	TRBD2	CSASSTSTQQFF	TGCAGTGCTAGTTCGACTAGCACCCAGCAGTTCTTC
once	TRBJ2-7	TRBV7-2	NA	CASSNLVGGIYEQYF	TGTGCCAGCAGCAACTTGGTGGGAGGTATATACGAGCAGTACTTC
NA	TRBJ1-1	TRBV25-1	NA	CASSLGAVNTEAFF	TGTGCCAGCAGTCTAGGGGCGGTGAACACTGAAGCTTTCTTT
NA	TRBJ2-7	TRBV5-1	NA	CASSLEGNYEQYF	TGCGCCAGCAGCTTGGAGGGGAACTACGAGCAGTACTTC
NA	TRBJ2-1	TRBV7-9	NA	CASSLASGPYNEQFF	TGTGCCAGCAGCTTAGCCAGCGGTCCCTACAATGAGCAGTTCTTC
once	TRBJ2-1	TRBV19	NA	CASSIGGQLLSYNEQFF	TGTGCCAGTAGTATAGGAGGCCAACTTCTCTCCTACAATGAGCAGTTCTTC
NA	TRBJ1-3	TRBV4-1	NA	CASSQVGGSSGNTIYF	TGCGCCAGCAGCCAAGTCGGAGGGAGCTCTGGAAACACCATATATTTT
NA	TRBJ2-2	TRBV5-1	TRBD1	CASSFNRGPITGELFF	TGCGCCAGCAGCTTTAACAGGGGCCCTATCACCGGGGAGCTGTTTTTT
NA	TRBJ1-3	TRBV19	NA	CASSMTELLSGNTIYF	TGTGCCAGTAGTATGACGGAGCTCCTCTCTGGAAACACCATATATTTT
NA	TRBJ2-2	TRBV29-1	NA	CSGRATGLNTGELFF	TGCAGCGGACGGGCCACAGGGCTGAACACCGGGGAGCTGTTTTTT
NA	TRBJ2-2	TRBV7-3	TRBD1	CASSLITGQGTGELFF	TGTGCCAGCAGCTTAATAACTGGACAGGGGACCGGGGAGCTGTTTTTT
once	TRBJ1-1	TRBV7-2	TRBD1	CASSFRQGASGTEAFF	TGTGCCAGCAGCTTTCGACAGGGGGCGTCTGGCACTGAAGCTTTCTTT
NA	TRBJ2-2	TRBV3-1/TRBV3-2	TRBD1	CASSPYRGVSNTGELFF	TGTGCCAGCAGCCCCTACAGGGGAGTAAGTAACACCGGGGAGCTGTTTTTT
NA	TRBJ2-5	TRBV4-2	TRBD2	CASSPESGRETQYF	TGTGCCAGCAGCCCCGAAAGCGGGAGAGAGACCCAGTACTTC
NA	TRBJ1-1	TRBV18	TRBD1	CASSLGTGNTEAFF	TGTGCCAGCTCCCTCGGGACAGGGAACACTGAAGCTTTCTTT
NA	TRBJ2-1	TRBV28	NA	CASSSTGLSSYNEQFF	TGTGCCAGCAGTTCAACGGGACTTAGCTCCTACAATGAGCAGTTCTTC
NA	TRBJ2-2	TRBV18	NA	CASSSGHITGELFF	TGTGCCAGCTCATCCGGACACATCACCGGGGAGCTGTTTTTT
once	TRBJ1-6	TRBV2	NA	CASSERTGNSPLHF	TGTGCCAGCAGTGAGAGGACGGGGAATTCACCCCTCCACTTT
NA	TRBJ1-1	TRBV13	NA	CASSPPRGNTEAFF	TGTGCCAGCAGCCCCCCCAGAGGGAACACTGAAGCTTTCTTT
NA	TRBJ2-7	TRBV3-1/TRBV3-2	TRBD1	CASSQATGDEQYF	TGTGCCAGCAGCCAGGCTACAGGGGACGAGCAGTACTTC
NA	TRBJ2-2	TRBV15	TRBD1	CATSGRTGVDTGELFF	TGTGCCACCAGCGGACGGACAGGGGTAGACACCGGGGAGCTGTTTTTT
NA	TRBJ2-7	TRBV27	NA	CASSFSGTNYEQYF	TGTGCCAGCAGTTTTTCCGGGACAAACTACGAGCAGTACTTC
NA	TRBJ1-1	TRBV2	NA	CASRGTGRNTEAFF	TGTGCCAGCAGAGGCACAGGTCGAAACACTGAAGCTTTCTTT